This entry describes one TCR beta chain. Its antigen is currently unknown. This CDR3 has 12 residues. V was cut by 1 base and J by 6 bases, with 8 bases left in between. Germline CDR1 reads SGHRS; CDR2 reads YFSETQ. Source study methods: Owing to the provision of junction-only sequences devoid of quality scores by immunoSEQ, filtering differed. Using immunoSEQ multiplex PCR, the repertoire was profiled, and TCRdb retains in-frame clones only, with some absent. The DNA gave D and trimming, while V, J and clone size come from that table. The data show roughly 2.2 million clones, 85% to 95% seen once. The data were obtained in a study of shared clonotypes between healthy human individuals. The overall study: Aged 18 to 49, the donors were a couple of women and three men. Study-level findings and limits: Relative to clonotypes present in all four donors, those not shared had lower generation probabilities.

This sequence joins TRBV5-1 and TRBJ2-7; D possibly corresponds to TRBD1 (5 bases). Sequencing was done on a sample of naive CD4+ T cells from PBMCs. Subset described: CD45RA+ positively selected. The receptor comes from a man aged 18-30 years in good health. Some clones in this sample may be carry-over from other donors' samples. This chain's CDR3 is CASSLQGTEQYF. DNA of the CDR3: TGCGCCAGCAGCTTGCAGGGTACCGAGCAGTACTTC.